The entry below gives a single T cell receptor (beta chain) sequence along with its context. Its antigen is unknown. Other DNA sequences in this specimen translate into the identical CDR3. This entry belongs to a study of T cell responses to AZD1222 COVID-19 vaccine. Study in general: Analyses pooled second doses at about 4 or about 12 weeks. Whole-study findings and limits: Nearly half of unique spike-specific TCRs reportedly avoided B.1.351 and B.1.1.7 mutated regions. Spike-specific TCR breadth and depth grew following two AZD1222 doses. CD4 TCRs associated with vaccination spanned spike, dominating at 160-218 and 743-854.

TCRdb's copy holds only in-frame clones and misses some; the assay was immunoSEQ multiplex PCR. The sample consists of roughly 150,000 clones, approximately 84% of them appearing once. CDR1 and CDR2 (germline): MNHEY, SVGAGI. This CDR3 is built from 11 residues. V was trimmed by 5 bases and J by 1 base, leaving 2 bases between them. This clonotype was obtained from an adult in good health. The chain has TRBV6-5 and TRBJ1-1; no clear D gene. The sample in question was peripheral blood, obtained on day 0 of AZD1222 vaccination. The CDR3 DNA is TGTGCCAGCAGTCCGAACACTGAAGCTTTCTTT. Its protein product is CASSPNTEAFF.